This T cell receptor (beta chain) was sequenced during a study of cytomegalovirus exposure and HLA in healthy donors. General study points: For most TCR sequences rarity was the rule, although some public TCRs occurred in many donors. Accounts indicate the classifier identified cytomegalovirus status with strong specificity and sensitivity.

Separate from the approximately 720-subject first cohort was the roughly 130-subject validation cohort, to which the donors belonged. As concerns this clone: The antigen is undetermined.

Data came from immunoSEQ multiplex PCR; TCRdb stores just in-frame clones and leaves some out. The table has about 200,000 clones, 80% to 90% seen once. This CDR3 comprises 13 residues. The V and J ends lost 6 bases and 9 bases, in that order; junction bases with no gene match: 9. CDR1 and CDR2 from the germline V gene are MNHNS and SASEGT. Input material: PBMCs. This rearrangement joins TRBV6-1 to TRBJ2-3, with TRBD1 identical over 7 bases. The clonotype comes from a woman younger than 45 in good health and CMV-seronegative. The CDR3 bases are TGTGCCAGCAGACTCCTGGGACAGCAAACGCAGTATTTT. Translating gives CASRLLGQQTQYF.